This T cell receptor (beta chain) was captured by sequencing in a study of CD8 T cells in Susac syndrome. Germline V gene lookup returns CDR1 KGHSH and CDR2 LQKENI. This CDR3 region has 13 residues. J was trimmed by 5 bases and V by 5 bases; bases with no gene match: 4. This clonotype has more than one count but fewer than ten. Its antigen remains unknown. RNA in amounts of about 0.5 to 1 ug was reverse transcribed with random hexamers. TCRdb independently ran MiXCR on the immunoSEQ multiplex PCR reads; one entry per CDR3 protein. Of tens of thousands of distinct CDR3 sequences listed, roughly 92% are singletons. Study-level results: The number of Susac-specific public clones found was roughly 15 in total CD8+ repertoires and four or five in CD8+ TEMRA repertoires. The TCR sequencing and HLA analysis in the study involved a relatively small number of individuals, as the study acknowledged.

TCR beta from blood CD8+ and CD4+ T cells was sequenced. This receptor was obtained from a human donor with Susac syndrome. The sample consisted of CD8+ T cells from PBMCs. The J gene is TRBJ2-7, the V gene TRBV18; 9 nucleotides align to TRBD1. CDR3 in amino acids: CASSSTGGNEQYF. CDR3 bases: TGTGCCAGCTCATCAACAGGGGGCAACGAGCAGTACTTC.